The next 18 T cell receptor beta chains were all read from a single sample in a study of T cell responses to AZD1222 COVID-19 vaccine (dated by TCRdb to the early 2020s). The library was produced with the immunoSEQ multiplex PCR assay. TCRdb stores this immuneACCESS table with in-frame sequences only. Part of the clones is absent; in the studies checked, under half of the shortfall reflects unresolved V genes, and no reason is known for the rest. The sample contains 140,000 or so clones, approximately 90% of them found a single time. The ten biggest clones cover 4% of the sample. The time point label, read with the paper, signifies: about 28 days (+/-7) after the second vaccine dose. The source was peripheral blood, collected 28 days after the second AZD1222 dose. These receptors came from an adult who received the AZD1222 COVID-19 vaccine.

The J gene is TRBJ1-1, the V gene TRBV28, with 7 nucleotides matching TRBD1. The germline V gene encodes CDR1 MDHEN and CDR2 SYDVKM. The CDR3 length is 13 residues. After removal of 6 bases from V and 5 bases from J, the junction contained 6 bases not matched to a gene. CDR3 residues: CASSVTGRTEAFF. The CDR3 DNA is TGTGCCAGCAGCGTGACAGGGCGAACTGAAGCTTTCTTT.

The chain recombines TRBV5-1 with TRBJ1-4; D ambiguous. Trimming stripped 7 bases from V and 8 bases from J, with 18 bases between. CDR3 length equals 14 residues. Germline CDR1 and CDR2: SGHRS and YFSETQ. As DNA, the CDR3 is TGCGCCAGCGGGTCCGGGGAAGGAGAGGAAAAACTGTTTTTT. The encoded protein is CASGSGEGEEKLFF.

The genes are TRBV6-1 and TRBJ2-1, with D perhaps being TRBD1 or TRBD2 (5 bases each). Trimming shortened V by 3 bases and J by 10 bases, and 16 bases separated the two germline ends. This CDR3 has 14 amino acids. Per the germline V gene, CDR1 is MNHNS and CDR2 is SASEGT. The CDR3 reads CASSDRENRREQFF. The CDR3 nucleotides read TGTGCCAGCAGTGACCGGGAAAACAGGCGGGAGCAGTTCTTC.

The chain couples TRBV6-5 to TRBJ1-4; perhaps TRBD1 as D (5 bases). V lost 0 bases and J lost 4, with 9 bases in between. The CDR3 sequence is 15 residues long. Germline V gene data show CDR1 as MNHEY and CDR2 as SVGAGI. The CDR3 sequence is CASSYSRGFNEKLFF. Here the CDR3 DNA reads TGTGCCAGCAGTTACTCGAGGGGTTTTAATGAAAAACTGTTTTTT.

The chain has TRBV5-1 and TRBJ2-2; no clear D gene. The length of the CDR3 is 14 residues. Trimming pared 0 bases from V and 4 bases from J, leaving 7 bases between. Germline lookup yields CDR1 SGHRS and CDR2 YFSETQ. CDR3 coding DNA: TGCGCCAGCAGCTTGGGGACCCGCACCGGGGAGCTGTTTTTT. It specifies CASSLGTRTGELFF. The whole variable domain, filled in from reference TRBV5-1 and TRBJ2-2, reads KAGVTQTPRYLIKTRGQQVTLSCSPISGHRSVSWYQQTPGQGLQFLFEYFSETQRNKGNFPGRFSGRQFSNSRSEMNVSTLELGDSALYLCASSLGTRTGELFFGEGSRLTVL.

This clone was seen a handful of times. The CDR3 loop is CASSQLGRESTDTQYF. The CDR3 region has the DNA TGTGCCAGCAGCCAATTAGGGCGGGAGAGCACAGATACGCAGTATTTT. J is TRBJ2-3 and V is TRBV3-1 (or the pseudogene TRBV3-2); 7 bases agree with TRBD2. The CDR3 sequence is 16 residues long. Looked up from germline, CDR1 is LGHDT and CDR2 is YNNKEL (reference sequence). V gave up 2 bases and J gave up 0 bases; unmatched junction bases: 5.

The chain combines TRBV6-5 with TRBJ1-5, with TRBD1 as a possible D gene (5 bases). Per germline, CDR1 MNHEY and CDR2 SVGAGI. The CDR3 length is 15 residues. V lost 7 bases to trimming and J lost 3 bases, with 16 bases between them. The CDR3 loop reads CASKKTLGTNQPQHF. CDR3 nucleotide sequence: TGTGCCAGCAAAAAGACCCTCGGGACCAATCAGCCCCAGCATTTT.

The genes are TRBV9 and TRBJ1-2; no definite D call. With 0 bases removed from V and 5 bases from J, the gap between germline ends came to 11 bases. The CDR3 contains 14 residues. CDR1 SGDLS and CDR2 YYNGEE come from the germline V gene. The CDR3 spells CASSVDGGLYGYTF. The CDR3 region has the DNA TGTGCCAGCAGCGTAGACGGCGGATTATATGGCTACACCTTC.

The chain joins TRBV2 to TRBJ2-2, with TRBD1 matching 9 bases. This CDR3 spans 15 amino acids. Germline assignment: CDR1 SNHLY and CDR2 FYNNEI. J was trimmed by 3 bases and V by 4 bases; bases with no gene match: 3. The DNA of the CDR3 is TGTGCCAGCAGTGTTCGGACAGGGGACACCGGGGAGCTGTTTTTT. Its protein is CASSVRTGDTGELFF.

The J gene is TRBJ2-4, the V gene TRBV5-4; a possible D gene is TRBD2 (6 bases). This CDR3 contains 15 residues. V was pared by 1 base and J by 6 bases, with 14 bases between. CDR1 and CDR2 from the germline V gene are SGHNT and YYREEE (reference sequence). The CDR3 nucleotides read TGTGCCAGCAGCTTGCTAACTAGCCACGGAAACATTCAGTACTTC. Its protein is CASSLLTSHGNIQYF. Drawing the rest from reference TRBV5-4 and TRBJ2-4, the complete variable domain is ETGVTQSPTHLIKTRGQQVTLRCSSQSGHNTVSWYQQALGQGPQFIFQYYREEENGRGNFPPRFSGLQFPNYSSELNVNALELDDSALYLCASSLLTSHGNIQYFGAGTRLSVL.

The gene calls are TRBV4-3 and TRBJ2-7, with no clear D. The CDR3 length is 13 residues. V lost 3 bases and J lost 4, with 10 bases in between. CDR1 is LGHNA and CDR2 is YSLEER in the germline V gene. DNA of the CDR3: TGCGCCAGCAGCCAGGCGTTCGGTTACGAGCAGTACTTC. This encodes CASSQAFGYEQYF.

CDR3 residues: CASSQETGGAFRELFF. DNA of the CDR3: TGTGCCAGCAGTCAGGAAACAGGGGGCGCTTTCCGGGAGCTGTTTTTT. The V gene is TRBV6-2 or TRBV6-3, the J gene TRBJ2-2; 9 positions match TRBD1. The V and J ends lost 5 bases and 9 bases, in that order; junction bases with no gene match: 13. The CDR3 length is 16 residues. Germline V lookup: CDR1 MNHEY, CDR2 SVGEGT.

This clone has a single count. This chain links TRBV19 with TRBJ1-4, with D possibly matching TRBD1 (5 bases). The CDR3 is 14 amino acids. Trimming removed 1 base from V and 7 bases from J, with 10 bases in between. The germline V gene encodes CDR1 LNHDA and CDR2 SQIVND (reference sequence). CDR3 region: CASSIGGEGEKLFF. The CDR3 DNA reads TGTGCCAGTAGTATAGGGGGCGAGGGTGAAAAACTGTTTTTT.

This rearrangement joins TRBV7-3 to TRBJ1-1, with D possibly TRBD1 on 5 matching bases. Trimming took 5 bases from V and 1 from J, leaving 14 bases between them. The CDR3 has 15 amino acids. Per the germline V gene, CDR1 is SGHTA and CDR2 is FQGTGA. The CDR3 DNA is TGTGCCAGCAGCCGAAACGGGGGATCGAACACTGAAGCTTTCTTT. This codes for CASSRNGGSNTEAFF. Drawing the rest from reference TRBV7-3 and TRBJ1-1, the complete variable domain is GAGVSQTPSNKVTEKGKYVELRCDPISGHTALYWYRQSLGQGPEFLIYFQGTGAADDSGLPNDRFFAVRPEGSVSTLKIQRTERGDSAVYLCASSRNGGSNTEAFFGQGTRLTVV.

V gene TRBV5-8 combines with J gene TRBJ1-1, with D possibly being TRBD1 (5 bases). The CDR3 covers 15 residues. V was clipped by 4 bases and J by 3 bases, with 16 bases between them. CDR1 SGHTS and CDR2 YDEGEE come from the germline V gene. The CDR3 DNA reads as TGTGCCAGCAGCCCGCGGGGAAGGGGATACACTGAAGCTTTCTTT. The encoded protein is CASSPRGRGYTEAFF.

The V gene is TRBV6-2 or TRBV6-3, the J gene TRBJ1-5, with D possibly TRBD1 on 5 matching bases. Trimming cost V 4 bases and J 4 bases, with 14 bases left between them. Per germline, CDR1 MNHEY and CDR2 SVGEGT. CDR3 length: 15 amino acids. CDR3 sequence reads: CASSSTGGGNQPQHF. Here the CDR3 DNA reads TGTGCCAGCAGTTCTACCGGGGGAGGAAATCAGCCCCAGCATTTT.

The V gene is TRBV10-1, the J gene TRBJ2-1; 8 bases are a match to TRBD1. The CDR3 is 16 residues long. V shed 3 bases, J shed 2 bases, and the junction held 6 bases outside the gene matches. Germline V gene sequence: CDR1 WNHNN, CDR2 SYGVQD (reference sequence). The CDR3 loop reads CASSDPWTGPYNEQFF. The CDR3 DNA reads TGCGCCAGCAGTGATCCATGGACAGGGCCCTACAATGAGCAGTTCTTC.

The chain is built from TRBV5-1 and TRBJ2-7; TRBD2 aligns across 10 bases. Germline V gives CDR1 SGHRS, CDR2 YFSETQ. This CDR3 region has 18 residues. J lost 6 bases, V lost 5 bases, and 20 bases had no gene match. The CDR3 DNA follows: TGCGCCAGCAGAAAAGATTTAACTAGCGGGACAAGTCTCGGCGAGCAGTACTTC. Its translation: CASRKDLTSGTSLGEQYF. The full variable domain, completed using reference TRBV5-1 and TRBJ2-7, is KAGVTQTPRYLIKTRGQQVTLSCSPISGHRSVSWYQQTPGQGLQFLFEYFSETQRNKGNFPGRFSGRQFSNSRSEMNVSTLELGDSALYLCASRKDLTSGTSLGEQYFGPGTRLTVT.